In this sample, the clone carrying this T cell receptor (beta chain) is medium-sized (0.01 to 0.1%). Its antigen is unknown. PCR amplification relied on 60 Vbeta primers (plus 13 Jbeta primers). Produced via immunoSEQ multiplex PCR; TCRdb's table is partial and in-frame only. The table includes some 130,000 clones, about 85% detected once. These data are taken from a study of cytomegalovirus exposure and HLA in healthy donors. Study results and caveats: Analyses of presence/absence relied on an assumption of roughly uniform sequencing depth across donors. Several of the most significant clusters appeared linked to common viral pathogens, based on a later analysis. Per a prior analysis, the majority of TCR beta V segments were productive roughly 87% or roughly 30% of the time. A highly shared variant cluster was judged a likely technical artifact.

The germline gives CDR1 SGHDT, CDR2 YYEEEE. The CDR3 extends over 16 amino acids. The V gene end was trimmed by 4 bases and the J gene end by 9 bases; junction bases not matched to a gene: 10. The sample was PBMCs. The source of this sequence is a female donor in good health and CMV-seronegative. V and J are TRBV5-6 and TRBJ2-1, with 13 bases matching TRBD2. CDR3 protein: CASSDFWTSGSTEQFF. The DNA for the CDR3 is TGTGCCAGCAGCGACTTTTGGACTAGCGGGAGTACTGAGCAGTTCTTC.